These 24 T cell receptor beta chains came from one sample sequenced in a study of OX40 agonist ivuxolimab in advanced cancers. TCRdb's table, derived via immunoSEQ multiplex PCR, lists solely in-frame clones and lacks some. The data hold tens of thousands of clones, with 80% to 95% observed a single time. The sample here was CD4+ or CD8+ T cells sorted from blood, taken in a trial of the OX40 agonist ivuxolimab. These receptors were obtained from an adult with an advanced solid tumor such as melanoma, head and neck, liver or kidney cancer.

The rearrangement uses TRBV11-2 and TRBJ2-7, with 9 bases lining up with TRBD2. CDR1 is SGHAT and CDR2 is FQNNGV in the germline V gene. The CDR3 is made up of 14 amino acids. With V trimmed by 4 bases and J by 5 bases, 6 bases remained unmatched. The DNA of the CDR3 is TGTGCCAGCAGCTCGCGGGGGGGCGGAAACGAGCAGTACTTC. Its translation: CASSSRGGGNEQYF.

This sequence joins TRBV9 and TRBJ1-2; possibly TRBD1 for D (6 bases). Germline CDR1 reads SGDLS; CDR2 reads YYNGEE. There are 18 residues in the CDR3. Trimming pared 0 bases from V and 4 bases from J, leaving 22 bases between. The CDR3 nucleotides are TGTGCCAGCAGCGTAGGGAACTGGGGACAAGAGAGAATCTATGGCTACACCTTC. It is translated as CASSVGNWGQERIYGYTF.

The V gene is TRBV6-5, the J gene TRBJ2-5; D is possibly TRBD2 (6 bases). This CDR3 contains 13 residues. Trimming stripped 6 bases from V and 5 bases from J, with 13 bases between. Germline assignment: CDR1 MNHEY and CDR2 SVGAGI. In DNA, the CDR3 is TGTGCCAGCAGCCGAAGCGGGCGGGAGACCCAGTACTTC. Amino acid sequence: CASSRSGRETQYF.

The chain has TRBV6-1 and TRBJ1-3; D gene ambiguous. V was trimmed by 7 bases and J by 0 bases, leaving 13 bases between them. Germline CDR1 is MNHNS and CDR2 is SASEGT. This CDR3 contains 15 residues. CDR3 residues: CASKEGDASGNTIYF. CDR3 DNA sequence: TGTGCCAGCAAAGAGGGTGACGCCTCTGGAAACACCATATATTTT.

This chain links TRBV29-1 with TRBJ2-7, with 7 bases that match TRBD1. CDR1 and CDR2 from the germline V gene are SQVTM and ANQGSEA. After removal of 1 base from V and 1 base from J, the junction contained 7 bases not matched to a gene. The CDR3 is 15 amino acids. Here the CDR3 DNA reads TGCAGCGTTGAAGTTCGGGACAGCCTTTCCTACGAGCAGTACTTC. This translates into CSVEVRDSLSYEQYF.

The chain is built from TRBV30 and TRBJ1-1; D is unclear. V gave up 5 bases and J gave up 1 base, with 14 bases separating them. The CDR3 covers 14 residues. Germline CDR1 GTSNPN, CDR2 SVGIG (reference sequence). This CDR3 is CAWQTRGRNTEAFF. CDR3 nucleotides: TGTGCCTGGCAAACTCGAGGCAGGAACACTGAAGCTTTCTTT.

This clone was counted between two and nine times. This rearrangement joins TRBV11-2 to TRBJ2-7, with D uncertain. The CDR3 runs to 11 residues. Germline V CDR1 and CDR2: SGHAT, FQNNGV. The V gene lost 4 bases and the J gene lost 2 bases, with 3 bases spanning the gap. The CDR3, as DNA: TGTGCCAGCAGCTATACCTACGAGCAGTACTTC. This translates into CASSYTYEQYF.

V and J are TRBV5-4 and TRBJ1-3; D gene unclear. The germline V and J ends were trimmed by 4 bases and 6 bases, with 11 bases remaining between them. CDR3 length equals 13 residues. Germline CDR1 reads SGHNT; CDR2 reads YYREEE (reference sequence). The CDR3 loop reads CASSPPGSNTIYF. CDR3 DNA: TGTGCCAGCAGCCCCCCTGGGTCAAACACCATATATTTT.

The genes are TRBV5-4 and TRBJ1-2; D possibly corresponds to TRBD1 (5 bases). The CDR3 extends over 14 amino acids. Germline CDR1 SGHNT, CDR2 YYREEE (reference sequence). Trimming removed 0 bases at V and 4 bases at J, with 10 bases between. CDR3 sequence reads: CASSLDIQGYGYTF. The DNA for the CDR3 is TGTGCCAGCAGCTTGGATATTCAGGGCTATGGCTACACCTTC. The whole variable domain, filled in from reference TRBV5-4 and TRBJ1-2, reads ETGVTQSPTHLIKTRGQQVTLRCSSQSGHNTVSWYQQALGQGPQFIFQYYREEENGRGNFPPRFSGLQFPNYSSELNVNALELDDSALYLCASSLDIQGYGYTFGSGTRLTVV.

This clone was seen more than once but under ten times. The chain joins TRBV4-1 to TRBJ2-1, with D uncertain. CDR1 is MGHRA and CDR2 is YSYEKL in the germline V gene. The CDR3 runs 12 residues. V was clipped by 1 base and J by 6 bases, with 4 bases between them. The CDR3 coding sequence is TGCGCCAGCAGCCAAGGACGCAATGAGCAGTTCTTC. Its protein is CASSQGRNEQFF.

This chain links TRBV4-1 with TRBJ1-1; 8 bases are a match to TRBD1. This CDR3 has 15 residues. In germline, CDR1 is MGHRA, CDR2 YSYEKL. V lost 0 bases, J lost 4 bases, and 4 bases stayed unmatched. CDR3 coding DNA: TGCGCCAGCAGCCAAGATGAACAGGGGGGCACTGAAGCTTTCTTT. Translated: CASSQDEQGGTEAFF.

The rearrangement uses TRBV2 and TRBJ1-4; no clear D gene. This CDR3 comprises 13 residues. With 8 bases removed from V and 4 bases from J, the gap between germline ends came to 11 bases. Germline CDR1 is SNHLY and CDR2 is FYNNEI. The CDR3 region has the DNA TGTGCCAGCTCACCGGGCCGTAATGAAAAACTGTTTTTT. It encodes CASSPGRNEKLFF.

V gene TRBV9 combines with J gene TRBJ2-1; a weak D match, TRBD1 (6 bases). The CDR3 runs 16 residues. CDR1 SGDLS and CDR2 YYNGEE come from the germline V gene. V was cut by 0 bases and J by 10 bases, with 20 bases left in between. CDR3 sequence reads: CASSVEAGVPFVEQFF. CDR3 coding DNA: TGTGCCAGCAGCGTAGAGGCAGGGGTGCCCTTTGTGGAGCAGTTCTTC.

The rearrangement joins TRBV4-2 to TRBJ1-6; D gene ambiguous. V lost 4 bases to trimming and J lost 8 bases, with 12 bases between them. Per germline, CDR1 LGHNA and CDR2 YNFKEQ. The CDR3 sequence is 14 residues long. DNA of the CDR3: TGTGCCAGCAGCCCGGGAATCGGGGATTCACCCCTCCACTTT. Translated: CASSPGIGDSPLHF.

About this clone itself: Other DNA sequences from this sample encode an identical CDR3 as well. J is TRBJ2-7 and V is TRBV15; weak D call: TRBD1 (6 bases). The CDR3 covers 14 residues. The V end was cut by 1 base, the J end by 1 base, with 8 bases between. Germline V gene lookup returns CDR1 LNHNV and CDR2 YYDKDF (reference sequence). The CDR3 region has the DNA TGTGCCACCAGCAGAGGAGGGGGATCCTACGAGCAGTACTTC. Its translation is CATSRGGGSYEQYF.

This chain joins TRBV10-1 and TRBJ2-1, with no clear D. CDR1 and CDR2 from the germline V gene are WNHNN and SYGVQD (reference sequence). V was pared by 5 bases and J by 6 bases, with 11 bases between. The CDR3 contains 13 residues. CDR3 DNA: TGCGCCAGCAGTTTATACAGCTCCAATGAGCAGTTCTTC. It specifies CASSLYSSNEQFF.

J is TRBJ2-2 and V is TRBV9; TRBD1 or TRBD2 may be the D gene (6 bases each). Trimming pared 5 bases from V and 6 bases from J, leaving 14 bases between. This CDR3 region has 14 residues. Germline V gene data show CDR1 as SGDLS and CDR2 as YYNGEE. This chain's CDR3 is CASSGGRSSGELFF. The CDR3 nucleotides are TGTGCCAGCAGTGGGGGGCGTTCGTCCGGGGAGCTGTTTTTT.

The chain couples TRBV6-5 to TRBJ1-2; D is unclear. The ends were cut back, 9 bases at V and 4 bases at J, with 12 bases in the middle. The germline gives CDR1 MNHEY, CDR2 SVGAGI. The CDR3 contains 12 residues. CDR3 sequence reads: CASGPLGYGYTF. The CDR3 DNA sequence: TGTGCCAGTGGACCCCTGGGCTATGGCTACACCTTC.

The genes are TRBV4-1 and TRBJ1-1; 8 bases line up with TRBD1. This CDR3 is 18 amino acids long. Germline V gene sequence: CDR1 MGHRA, CDR2 YSYEKL. The junction had 10 bases not matched to a gene; V was cut back by 1 base and J by 0 bases. The CDR3 coding sequence is TGCGCCAGCAGCCAAGTTTTCGGCCAGGGGGCAGTGAACACTGAAGCTTTCTTT. This translates into CASSQVFGQGAVNTEAFF.

The V call is TRBV6-6, the J call TRBJ2-7, with D tentatively TRBD1 (5 bases). Germline CDR1 and CDR2: MNHNY and SVGAGI (reference sequence). This CDR3 has 13 amino acids. Trimming removed 2 bases from V and 1 base from J, with 6 bases in between. CDR3 in DNA: TGTGCCAGCAGTTACGGGGCTTCCTACGAGCAGTACTTC. Encoded protein: CASSYGASYEQYF.

J is TRBJ2-2 and V is TRBV6-1; unclear D gene. V lost 2 bases, J lost 1 base, and 8 bases lay in between. CDR1 and CDR2 (germline): MNHNS, SASEGT. The CDR3 extends over 15 amino acids. CDR3 loop: CASSEYVGNTGELFF. In DNA form, the CDR3 reads TGTGCCAGCAGTGAATACGTAGGGAACACCGGGGAGCTGTTTTTT.

The J gene is TRBJ2-1, the V gene TRBV7-6; D is undetermined. CDR1 and CDR2 (germline): SGHVS, FNYEAQ. The CDR3 extends over 16 amino acids. V lost 3 bases, J lost 4 bases, and 16 bases lay in between. Written as DNA, the CDR3 is TGTGCCAGCAGCTTGTACCCGGAGCCTCCTTACAATGAGCAGTTCTTC. As protein: CASSLYPEPPYNEQFF. Variable domain in full (rest from reference TRBV7-6 and TRBJ2-1): GAGVSQSPRYKVTKRGQDVALRCDPISGHVSLYWYRQALGQGPEFLTYFNYEAQQDKSGLPNDRFSAERPEGSISTLTIQRTEQRDSAMYRCASSLYPEPPYNEQFFGPGTRLTVL.

V usage is TRBV6-6 and J usage is TRBJ2-3; D is perhaps TRBD1 (6 bases). The V gene lost 0 bases and the J gene lost 4 bases, with 11 bases spanning the gap. Per the germline V gene, CDR1 is MNHNY and CDR2 is SVGAGI (reference sequence). The CDR3 loop spans 15 amino acids. DNA of the CDR3: TGTGCCAGCAGTTACTCGGACAGCCCCCCAGATACGCAGTATTTT. Residues: CASSYSDSPPDTQYF.

The chain employs TRBV2 and TRBJ1-2; maybe TRBD1 (6 bases). CDR1 and CDR2 (germline): SNHLY, FYNNEI. The CDR3 has 14 amino acids. V lost 7 bases, J lost 6 bases, and 18 bases lay in between. The DNA for the CDR3 is TGTGCCAGCACCTATAATGACCACAGGGATGGCTACACCTTC. Translated, it gives CASTYNDHRDGYTF.